The 14 T cell receptor beta chains in this list originate from one sample, sequenced in a study of monozygotic twins with inflammatory bowel disease. For each CDR3 protein, TCRdb gives one entry from its re-call of the 5' RACE reads, without DNA. The repertoire table contains 70,000 to 95,000 distinct CDR3 sequences. Sequences were obtained from blood. The receptors shown here come from a human donor with ulcerative colitis or Crohn's disease, or a healthy co-twin of an affected twin (not recorded which).

The chain is built from TRBV7-2 and TRBJ1-1. Germline values: CDR1 SGHTA, CDR2 FQGNSA. The CDR3 covers 16 residues. This chain's CDR3 is CASSLVRGSGDTEAFF.

CDR3: CASSIRGETQYF. The chain joins TRBV19 to TRBJ2-5; the D call from TCRdb, TRBD1, cannot be confirmed without DNA. The germline gives CDR1 LNHDA, CDR2 SQIVND (reference sequence). The CDR3 covers 12 residues. The whole variable domain, filled in from reference TRBV19 and TRBJ2-5, reads DGGITQSPKYLFRKEGQNVTLSCEQNLNHDAMYWYRQDPGQGLRLIYYSQIVNDFQKGDIAEGYSVSREKKESFPLTVTSAQKNPTAFYLCASSIRGETQYFGPGTRLLVL.

The chain carries TRBV10-3 and TRBJ1-5. Germline loops: CDR1 ENHRY, CDR2 SYGVKD. The length of the CDR3 is 12 residues. This CDR3 reads CAISEAAQPQHF.

The chain carries TRBV2 and TRBJ1-4. This CDR3 has 15 amino acids. Germline CDR1 reads SNHLY; CDR2 reads FYNNEI. CDR3 region: CASSEAGRGEEKLFF. The whole variable domain, remainder taken from reference TRBV2 and TRBJ1-4, is EPEVTQTPSHQVTQMGQEVILRCVPISNHLYFYWYRQILGQKVEFLVSFYNNEISEKSEIFDDQFSVERPDGSNFTLKIRSTKLEDSAMYFCASSEAGRGEEKLFFGSGTQLSVL.

V usage is TRBV20-1 and J usage is TRBJ1-2; TCRdb selects TRBD1, and the lack of DNA leaves this call unchecked. Per germline, CDR1 DFQATT and CDR2 SNEGSKA (reference sequence). The CDR3 totals 14 residues. The CDR3 is CSAEDRVGAGGYTF.

The chain uses TRBV9 and TRBJ2-2; TCRdb selects TRBD1, and the lack of DNA leaves this call unchecked. Germline CDR1 is SGDLS and CDR2 is YYNGEE. This CDR3 spans 17 amino acids. The CDR3 sequence: CASSPRGGGVNTGELFF.

The chain links TRBV18 to TRBJ2-7; TCRdb selects TRBD1, and the lack of DNA leaves this call unchecked. CDR3 length: 15 amino acids. Germline V lookup: CDR1 KGHSH, CDR2 LQKENI. The CDR3: CASSPVGQGAGEQYF. The full variable domain, completed using reference TRBV18 and TRBJ2-7, is NAGVMQNPRHLVRRRGQEARLRCSPMKGHSHVYWYRQLPEEGLKFMVYLQKENIIDESGMPKERFSAEFPKEGPSILRIQQVVRGDSAAYFCASSPVGQGAGEQYFGPGTRLTVT.

The gene calls are TRBV5-5 and TRBJ1-5; TCRdb's D call of TRBD1 is untestable without DNA. Germline CDR1 is SGHKS and CDR2 is YYEKEE (reference sequence). This CDR3 has 17 residues. The CDR3 sequence: CASSLGWGTGSNQPQHF.

The rearrangement joins TRBV4-2 to TRBJ1-5; the D gene TCRdb calls, TRBD1, cannot be checked with no DNA. This CDR3 contains 16 residues. Looked up from germline, CDR1 is LGHNA and CDR2 is YNFKEQ. The CDR3 is CASSQVGQGLGQPQHF.

The V gene is TRBV7-6, the J gene TRBJ2-1; TCRdb proposes TRBD2, but this gene call is untestable without DNA. The germline CDR1 and CDR2 sequences are SGHVS and FNYEAQ. This CDR3 contains 15 residues. CDR3 region: CASSFSASGETEQFF.

The chain joins TRBV3-1 to TRBJ1-1; TCRdb calls TRBD1, which cannot be checked without DNA. The CDR3 loop spans 13 amino acids. Germline lookup yields CDR1 LGHDT and CDR2 YNNKEL (reference sequence). The CDR3 sequence: CASSTRGGTEAFF.

The CDR3 here is CASSSDRWGGTSTDTQYF. This rearrangement joins TRBV12-3 or TRBV12-4 to TRBJ2-3; the TCRdb D gene call, TRBD1, has no DNA to confirm it. This CDR3 region has 18 residues.

The genes are TRBV18 and TRBJ2-1; TCRdb gives TRBD1 as the D gene, but with no DNA this cannot be confirmed. This CDR3 contains 14 residues. Germline lookup yields CDR1 KGHSH and CDR2 LQKENI. The CDR3 region is CASSPWATADEQFF.

The gene calls are TRBV5-6 and TRBJ2-5. The CDR3 is 14 residues long. Germline assignment: CDR1 SGHDT and CDR2 YYEEEE. This chain's CDR3 is CASSLQRVSETQYF.